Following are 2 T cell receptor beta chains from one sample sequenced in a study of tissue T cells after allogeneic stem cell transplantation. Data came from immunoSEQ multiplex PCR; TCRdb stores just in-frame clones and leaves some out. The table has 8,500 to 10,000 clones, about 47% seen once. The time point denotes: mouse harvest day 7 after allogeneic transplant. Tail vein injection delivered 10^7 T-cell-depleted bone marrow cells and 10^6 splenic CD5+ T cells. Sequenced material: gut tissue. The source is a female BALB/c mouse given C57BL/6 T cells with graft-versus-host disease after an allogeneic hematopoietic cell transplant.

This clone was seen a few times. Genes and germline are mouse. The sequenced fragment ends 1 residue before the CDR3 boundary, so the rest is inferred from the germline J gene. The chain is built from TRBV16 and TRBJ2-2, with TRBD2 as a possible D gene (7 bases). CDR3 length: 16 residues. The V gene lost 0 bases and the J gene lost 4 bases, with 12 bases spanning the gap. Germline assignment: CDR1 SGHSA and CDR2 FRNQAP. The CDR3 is CASSLDRGGITGQLYF. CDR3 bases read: TGTGCAAGCAGCTTAGATAGGGGGGGAATCACCGGGCAGCTCTAC.

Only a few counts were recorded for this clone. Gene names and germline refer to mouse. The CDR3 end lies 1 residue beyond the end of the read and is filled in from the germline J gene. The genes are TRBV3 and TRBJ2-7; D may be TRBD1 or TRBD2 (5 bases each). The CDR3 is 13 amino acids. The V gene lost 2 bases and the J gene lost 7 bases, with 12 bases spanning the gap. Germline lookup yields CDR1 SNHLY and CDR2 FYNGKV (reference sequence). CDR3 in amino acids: CASSLTGVGEQYF. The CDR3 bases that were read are TGTGCCAGCAGCTTAACGGGGGTGGGCGAACAGTAC.